This TCR beta chain stems from a study of beta chain features in type 1 diabetes. The germline V and J ends were trimmed by 2 bases and 10 bases, with 13 bases remaining between them. CDR3 length: 13 amino acids. Germline values: CDR1 SGHTA, CDR2 FQGNSA. As every portion of the isolated RNA was reverse transcribed, the sequencing read expressed TCRB transcripts. Some clones are missing from TCRdb's copy, which holds only in-frame ones; the method was immunoSEQ multiplex PCR. This sample has approximately 38,000 clones, with almost 65% found just once. Sequencing used Tregs from blood. This receptor was obtained from a woman aged 25 to 39 in good health. The chain is built from TRBV7-2 and TRBJ2-3, with a tentative D call TRBD2 (6 bases). CDR3 loop: CASSLRGGVPQYF. In DNA form, the CDR3 reads TGTGCCAGCAGCTTAAGGGGAGGAGTACCGCAGTATTTT. The full variable domain, its missing parts supplied by reference TRBV7-2 and TRBJ2-3, is GAGVSQSPSNKVTEKGKDVELRCDPISGHTALYWYRQSLGQGLEFLIYFQGNSAPDKSGLPSDRFSAERTGGSVSTLTIQRTQQEDSAVYLCASSLRGGVPQYFGPGTRLTVL.